This passage covers 16 T cell receptor beta chains from one sample sequenced in a study of T cell changes during pregnancy in multiple sclerosis. TCRdb's table, derived via immunoSEQ multiplex PCR, lists solely in-frame clones and lacks some. Among tens of thousands of clones listed, roughly nine tenths were seen once. The source material was peripheral blood, sampled before pregnancy. The receptors were sampled from a female donor with multiple sclerosis, enrolled in a pregnancy study.

The V and J genes are TRBV6-5 and TRBJ2-3, with 7 bases matching TRBD1. Germline assignment: CDR1 MNHEY and CDR2 SVGAGI. The CDR3 length is 14 residues. J lost 1 base, V lost 2 bases, and 0 bases had no gene match. The CDR3 nucleotides are TGTGCCAGCAGTTACAGGGGGCGCACAGATACGCAGTATTTT. It encodes CASSYRGRTDTQYF.

The chain combines TRBV30 with TRBJ1-4; TRBD1 matches 7 bases. After removal of 0 bases from V and 7 bases from J, the junction contained 5 bases not matched to a gene. This CDR3 contains 14 residues. Germline loops: CDR1 GTSNPN, CDR2 SVGIG (reference sequence). The CDR3 protein is CAWSVGQGGEKLFF. CDR3 in DNA: TGTGCCTGGAGTGTGGGCCAGGGGGGTGAAAAACTGTTTTTT.

This chain connects TRBV5-6 to TRBJ2-1; perhaps TRBD2 as D (7 bases). The CDR3 is made up of 17 amino acids. CDR1 and CDR2 from the germline V gene are SGHDT and YYEEEE. Trimming left V 0 bases short and J 0 bases short, with 13 bases between. The CDR3, as DNA: TGTGCCAGCAGCTTGGGGGGGCGGGGGAGCTCCTACAATGAGCAGTTCTTC. Its translation: CASSLGGRGSSYNEQFF.

V and J are TRBV11-2 and TRBJ2-7; 12 nucleotides align to TRBD2. Per the germline V gene, CDR1 is SGHAT and CDR2 is FQNNGV. The CDR3 extends over 15 amino acids. Germline trimming cut 5 bases from V and 5 bases from J; bases unmatched to any gene: 7. CDR3 sequence reads: CASSTPSGGAHEQYF. Written as DNA, the CDR3 is TGTGCCAGCAGCACCCCTAGCGGGGGGGCCCACGAGCAGTACTTC.

The chain employs TRBV7-2 and TRBJ2-2; 7 bases agree with TRBD1. The CDR3 runs 16 residues. The ends lost 5 bases at V and 0 bases at J; junction bases unmatched: 6. The V gene's germline CDR1 is SGHTA and CDR2 FQGNSA. CDR3 amino acids: CASSLLGTANTGELFF. The CDR3 DNA reads TGTGCCAGCAGCCTACTCGGGACAGCGAACACCGGGGAGCTGTTTTTT.

A few counts support this clone. The chain is built from TRBV19 and TRBJ1-6; the match to TRBD1 covers 11 bases. Germline V gene sequence: CDR1 LNHDA, CDR2 SQIVND (reference sequence). The CDR3 is 15 residues long. The V and J ends lost 5 bases and 8 bases, in that order; junction bases with no gene match: 5. This CDR3 is CASSSGQGAYSPLHF. The DNA of the CDR3 is TGTGCCAGTAGTTCCGGACAGGGGGCGTATTCACCCCTCCACTTT.

This clone has just one count. The chain combines TRBV10-3 with TRBJ1-2, with a tentative D call TRBD1 (5 bases). This CDR3 contains 15 residues. Germline V gives CDR1 ENHRY, CDR2 SYGVKD. Trimming pared 2 bases from V and 8 bases from J, leaving 18 bases between. The DNA of the CDR3 is TGTGCCATCAGTGAGGGGGGAGGGCGCTGGGGCGGCTACACCTTC. Translation: CAISEGGGRWGGYTF.

This chain links TRBV5-1 with TRBJ2-5, with a possible D match to TRBD2 (6 bases). The CDR3 covers 13 residues. Trimming pared 0 bases from V and 3 bases from J, leaving 6 bases between. The germline V gene has CDR1 SGHRS and CDR2 YFSETQ. The CDR3 sequence: CASSLGTKETQYF. CDR3 coding DNA: TGCGCCAGCAGCTTGGGGACTAAAGAGACCCAGTACTTC. The full variable domain, its missing parts supplied by reference TRBV5-1 and TRBJ2-5, is KAGVTQTPRYLIKTRGQQVTLSCSPISGHRSVSWYQQTPGQGLQFLFEYFSETQRNKGNFPGRFSGRQFSNSRSEMNVSTLELGDSALYLCASSLGTKETQYFGPGTRLLVL.

There are a few counts of this clone. V and J are TRBV6-5 and TRBJ1-1; 8 bases map to TRBD1. CDR1 and CDR2 (germline): MNHEY, SVGAGI. The CDR3 covers 12 residues. The J segment lost 9 bases and the V segment lost 4 bases, leaving 4 bases of the junction unmatched. CDR3 DNA sequence: TGTGCCAGCAGTTTGACAGGGGTTAAAGCTTTCTTT. This translates into CASSLTGVKAFF.

The rearrangement joins TRBV27 to TRBJ1-2; possibly TRBD1 for D (5 bases). V was clipped by 5 bases and J by 6 bases, with 16 bases between them. Germline V gene sequence: CDR1 MNHEY, CDR2 SMNVEV (reference sequence). The CDR3 sequence is 14 residues long. Here the CDR3 DNA reads TGTGCCAGCAGTCTAACCCCCAGGGCCGATGGCTACACCTTC. Protein sequence: CASSLTPRADGYTF.

This clone was seen only once. The V call is TRBV9, the J call TRBJ2-7; the D gene is possibly TRBD1 (7 bases). The V end was cut by 7 bases, the J end by 3 bases, with 14 bases between. The CDR3 runs to 13 residues. Germline CDR1 and CDR2: SGDLS and YYNGEE. CDR3 DNA: TGTGCCAGCGGGGGGACAGAAGACTACGAGCAGTACTTC. It encodes CASGGTEDYEQYF.

V is TRBV9 and J is TRBJ2-5; 7 bases line up with TRBD2. The V gene end was trimmed by 0 bases and the J gene end by 2 bases; junction bases not matched to a gene: 7. From germline, CDR1 is SGDLS and CDR2 YYNGEE. This CDR3 comprises 16 residues. The CDR3: CASSVEGGGLQETQYF. The DNA for the CDR3 is TGTGCCAGCAGCGTAGAAGGCGGGGGTCTACAAGAGACCCAGTACTTC.

Concerning this clone itself: At one of its ends the junction is not consistent with the germline gene, which may arise from a read error. The V and J genes are TRBV7-3 and TRBJ1-6, with D uncertain. The germline V gene encodes CDR1 SGHTA and CDR2 FQGTGA. The CDR3 runs to 16 residues. This chain's CDR3 is CASSLTPPLAGSPLHF. The CDR3 DNA reads TGTGCCAGCAGCCTAACACCCCCACTTGCGGGGTCACCCCTCCACTTT.

This sequence joins TRBV6-1 and TRBJ1-2, with 8 bases that match TRBD1. The CDR3 has 15 amino acids. After removal of 3 bases from V and 7 bases from J, the junction contained 10 bases not matched to a gene. CDR1 and CDR2 from the germline V gene are MNHNS and SASEGT. The DNA for the CDR3 is TGTGCCAGCAGTGATCAGCAGGGGGCGCCTGGTGGCTACACCTTC. It translates to CASSDQQGAPGGYTF.

This chain uses TRBV18 with TRBJ2-7; D may be TRBD1 (6 bases). The CDR3 is 16 residues long. CDR1 is KGHSH, CDR2 LQKENI, per germline. Trimming took off 2 bases at V and 7 bases at J, with 21 bases between the two ends. The CDR3 here is CASSPIEKDSLWEQYF. Here the CDR3 DNA reads TGTGCCAGCTCACCAATAGAGAAGGACAGCCTTTGGGAGCAGTACTTC. The full variable domain, with the rest looked up from reference TRBV18 and TRBJ2-7, is NAGVMQNPRHLVRRRGQEARLRCSPMKGHSHVYWYRQLPEEGLKFMVYLQKENIIDESGMPKERFSAEFPKEGPSILRIQQVVRGDSAAYFCASSPIEKDSLWEQYFGPGTRLTVT.

The chain joins TRBV30 to TRBJ1-2; perhaps TRBD1 as D (5 bases). The CDR3 is 13 amino acids. V dropped 0 bases and J dropped 6 bases, with 11 bases sitting between them. Germline V lookup: CDR1 GTSNPN, CDR2 SVGIG (reference sequence). CDR3 protein: CAWSVQGVHGYTF. CDR3 coding DNA: TGTGCCTGGAGTGTACAAGGGGTTCATGGCTACACCTTC.